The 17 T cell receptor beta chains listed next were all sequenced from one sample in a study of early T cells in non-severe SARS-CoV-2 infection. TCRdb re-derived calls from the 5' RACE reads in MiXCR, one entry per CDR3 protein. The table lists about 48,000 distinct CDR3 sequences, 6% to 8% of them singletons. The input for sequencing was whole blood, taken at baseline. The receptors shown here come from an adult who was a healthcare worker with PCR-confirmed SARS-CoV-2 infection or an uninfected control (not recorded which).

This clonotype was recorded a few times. The CDR3 coding sequence is TGCAGTGCTAGAGAAACTAAGAGACTAGCGGCCACAGATACGCAGTATTTT. It codes for CSARETKRLAATDTQYF. This chain links TRBV20-1 with TRBJ2-3, with 9 positions matching TRBD2. This CDR3 comprises 17 residues. With V trimmed by 0 bases and J by 2 bases, 9 bases remained unmatched. CDR1 and CDR2 (germline): DFQATT, SNEGSKA (reference sequence).

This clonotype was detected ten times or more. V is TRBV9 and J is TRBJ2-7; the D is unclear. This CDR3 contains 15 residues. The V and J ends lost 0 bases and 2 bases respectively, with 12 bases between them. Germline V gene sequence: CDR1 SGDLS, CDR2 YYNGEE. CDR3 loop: CASSVGPGLTYEQYF. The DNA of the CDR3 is TGTGCCAGCAGCGTAGGCCCAGGATTGACCTACGAGCAGTACTTC.

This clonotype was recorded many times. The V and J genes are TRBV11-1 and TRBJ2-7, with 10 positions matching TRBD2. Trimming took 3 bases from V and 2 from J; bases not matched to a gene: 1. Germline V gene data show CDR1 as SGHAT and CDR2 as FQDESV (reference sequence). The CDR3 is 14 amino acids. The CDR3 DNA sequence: TGTGCCAGCAGCTTCGGACTAGCGGCCTACGAGCAGTACTTC. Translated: CASSFGLAAYEQYF.

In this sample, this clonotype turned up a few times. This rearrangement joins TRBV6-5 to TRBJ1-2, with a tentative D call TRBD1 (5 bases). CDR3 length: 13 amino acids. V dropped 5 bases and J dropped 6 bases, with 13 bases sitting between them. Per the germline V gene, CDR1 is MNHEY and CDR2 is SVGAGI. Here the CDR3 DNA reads TGTGCCAGCAGTAAGGACATCCAGGATGGCTACACCTTC. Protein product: CASSKDIQDGYTF.

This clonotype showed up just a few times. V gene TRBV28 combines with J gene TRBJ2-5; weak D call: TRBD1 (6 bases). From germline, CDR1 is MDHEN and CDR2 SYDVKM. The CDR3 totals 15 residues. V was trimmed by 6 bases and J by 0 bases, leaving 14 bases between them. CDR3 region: CASSSVDSNQETQYF. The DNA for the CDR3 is TGTGCCAGCAGCTCTGTGGACAGTAACCAAGAGACCCAGTACTTC.

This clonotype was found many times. As DNA, the CDR3 is TGTGCCAGCAGTGAAGCGCTCCTAGCGGTGGCGCAGTATTTT. Residues: CASSEALLAVAQYF. J is TRBJ2-3 and V is TRBV6-1, with TRBD2 identical over 7 bases. The germline V gene encodes CDR1 MNHNS and CDR2 SASEGT. This CDR3 spans 14 amino acids. V lost 0 bases and J lost 10; bases outside the gene matches: 7.

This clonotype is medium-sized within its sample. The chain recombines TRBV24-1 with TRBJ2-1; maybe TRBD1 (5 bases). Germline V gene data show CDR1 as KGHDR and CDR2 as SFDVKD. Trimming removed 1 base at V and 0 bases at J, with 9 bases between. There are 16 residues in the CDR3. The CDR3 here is CATSDLADSSYNEQFF. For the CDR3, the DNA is TGTGCCACCAGTGATTTAGCAGACAGCTCCTACAATGAGCAGTTCTTC.

The CDR3 region is CASSQVGQFYGYTF. The CDR3, as DNA: TGCGCCAGCAGCCAAGTCGGGCAGTTCTATGGCTACACCTTC. This chain uses TRBV4-1 with TRBJ1-2; D is uncertain. CDR3 length: 14 amino acids. Trimming pared 1 base from V and 4 bases from J, leaving 10 bases between. Germline lookup yields CDR1 MGHRA and CDR2 YSYEKL.

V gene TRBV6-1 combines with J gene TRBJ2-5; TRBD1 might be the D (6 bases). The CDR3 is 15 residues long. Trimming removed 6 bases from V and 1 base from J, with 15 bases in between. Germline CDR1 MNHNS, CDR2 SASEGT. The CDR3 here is CASSDNGTPQETQYF. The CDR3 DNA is TGTGCCAGCAGCGATAACGGGACACCCCAAGAGACCCAGTACTTC.

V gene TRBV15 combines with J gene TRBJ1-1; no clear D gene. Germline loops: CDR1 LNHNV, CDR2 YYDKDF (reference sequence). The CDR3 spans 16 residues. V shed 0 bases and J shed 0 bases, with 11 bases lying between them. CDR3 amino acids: CATSRDWNPMNTEAFF. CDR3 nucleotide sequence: TGTGCCACCAGCAGAGATTGGAATCCCATGAACACTGAAGCTTTCTTT.

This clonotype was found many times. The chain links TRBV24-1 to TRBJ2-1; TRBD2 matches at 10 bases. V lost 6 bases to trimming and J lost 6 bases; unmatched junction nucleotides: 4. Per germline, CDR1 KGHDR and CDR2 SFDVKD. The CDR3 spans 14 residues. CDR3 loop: CATSLSSGGNEQFF. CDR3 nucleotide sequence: TGTGCCACCAGTCTATCTAGCGGGGGCAATGAGCAGTTCTTC.

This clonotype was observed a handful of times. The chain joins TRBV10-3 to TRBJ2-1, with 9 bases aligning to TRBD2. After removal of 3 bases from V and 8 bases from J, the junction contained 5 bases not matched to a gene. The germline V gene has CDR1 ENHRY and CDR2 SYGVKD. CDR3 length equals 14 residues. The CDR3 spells CAISEGTSLDEQFF. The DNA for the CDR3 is TGTGCCATCAGTGAAGGGACTAGCCTGGATGAGCAGTTCTTC.

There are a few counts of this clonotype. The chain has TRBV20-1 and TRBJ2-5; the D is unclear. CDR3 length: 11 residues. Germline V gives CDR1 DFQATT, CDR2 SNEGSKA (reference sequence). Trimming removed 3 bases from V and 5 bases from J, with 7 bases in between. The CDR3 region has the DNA TGCAGTGCTAGTGTGGAGGAGACCCAGTACTTC. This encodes CSASVEETQYF.

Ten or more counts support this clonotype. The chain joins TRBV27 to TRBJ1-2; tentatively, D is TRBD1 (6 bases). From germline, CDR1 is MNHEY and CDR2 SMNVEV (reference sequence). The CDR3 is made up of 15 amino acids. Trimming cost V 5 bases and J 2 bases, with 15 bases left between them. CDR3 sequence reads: CASSLRSGANYGYTF. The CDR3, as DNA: TGTGCCAGCAGTCTCCGTTCGGGGGCCAACTATGGCTACACCTTC.

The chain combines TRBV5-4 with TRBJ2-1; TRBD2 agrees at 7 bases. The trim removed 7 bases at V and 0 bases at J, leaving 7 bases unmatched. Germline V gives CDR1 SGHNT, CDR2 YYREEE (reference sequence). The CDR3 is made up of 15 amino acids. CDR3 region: CASSNGRSSYNEQFF. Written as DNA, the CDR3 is TGTGCCAGCTCCAACGGGAGGAGCTCCTACAATGAGCAGTTCTTC. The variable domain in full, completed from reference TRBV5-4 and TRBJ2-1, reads ETGVTQSPTHLIKTRGQQVTLRCSSQSGHNTVSWYQQALGQGPQFIFQYYREEENGRGNFPPRFSGLQFPNYSSELNVNALELDDSALYLCASSNGRSSYNEQFFGPGTRLTVL.

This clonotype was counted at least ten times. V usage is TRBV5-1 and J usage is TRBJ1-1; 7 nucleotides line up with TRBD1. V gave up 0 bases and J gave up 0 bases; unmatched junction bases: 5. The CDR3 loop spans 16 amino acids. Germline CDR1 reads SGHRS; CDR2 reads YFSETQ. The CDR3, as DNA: TGCGCCAGCAGCTTGGAGGGACAGCAATTGAACACTGAAGCTTTCTTT. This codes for CASSLEGQQLNTEAFF.

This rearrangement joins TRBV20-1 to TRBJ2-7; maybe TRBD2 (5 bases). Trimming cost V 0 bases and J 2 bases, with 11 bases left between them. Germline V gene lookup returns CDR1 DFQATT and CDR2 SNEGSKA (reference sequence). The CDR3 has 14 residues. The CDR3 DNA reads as TGCAGTGCTAGAGACCGGGATTCCGCCTACGAGCAGTACTTC. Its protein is CSARDRDSAYEQYF.